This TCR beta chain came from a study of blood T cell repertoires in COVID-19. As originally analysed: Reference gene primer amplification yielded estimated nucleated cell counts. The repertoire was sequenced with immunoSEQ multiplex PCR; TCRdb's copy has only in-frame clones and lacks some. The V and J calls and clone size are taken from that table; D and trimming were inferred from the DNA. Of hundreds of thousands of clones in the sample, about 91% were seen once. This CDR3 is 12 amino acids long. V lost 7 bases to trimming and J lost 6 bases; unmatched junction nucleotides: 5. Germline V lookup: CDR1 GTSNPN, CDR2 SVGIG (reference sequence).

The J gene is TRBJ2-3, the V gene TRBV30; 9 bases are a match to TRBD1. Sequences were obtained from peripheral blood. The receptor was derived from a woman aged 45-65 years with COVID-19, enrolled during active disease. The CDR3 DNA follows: TGTGCCTTAAACAGGGGGCGGGATACGCAGTATTTT. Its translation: CALNRGRDTQYF.